This TCR beta chain was identified in a study of memory CD4+ T cells and cytomegalovirus serostatus. Study overall: Of the healthy Belgian adults, fewer than 10 were CMV seropositive and 24 seronegative.

Some clones are missing from TCRdb's copy, which holds only in-frame ones; the method was immunoSEQ multiplex PCR. Of 60,000 to 70,000 clones detected, about three quarters appear once; the ten largest clones hold approximately 4.8%. Single viable CD3+CD4+CD8-CD45RO+ cells were sorted as the memory CD4+ T cells. Donors' CMV status reflects serum IgG against pp150, pp28, p38, p52. CD4+ T cells were isolated by positive magnetic selection. This clone appeared a few times. The target antigen is unknown. Study outcomes and limitations: The CMV-associated TCR signature appears largely within the CD4+ memory repertoire.

The specimen was memory CD4+ T cells from blood. This TCR came from an adult in good health and CMV-seropositive.

The CDR3 spells CASSFSPGRGDYGYTF. CDR3 bases: TGTGCCAGCAGTTTCTCCCCCGGGAGGGGTGACTATGGCTACACCTTC. The chain links TRBV28 to TRBJ1-2, with D maybe TRBD1 (5 bases). Looked up from germline, CDR1 is MDHEN and CDR2 is SYDVKM. V was cut by 3 bases and J by 3 bases, with 17 bases left in between. CDR3 size: 16 residues.